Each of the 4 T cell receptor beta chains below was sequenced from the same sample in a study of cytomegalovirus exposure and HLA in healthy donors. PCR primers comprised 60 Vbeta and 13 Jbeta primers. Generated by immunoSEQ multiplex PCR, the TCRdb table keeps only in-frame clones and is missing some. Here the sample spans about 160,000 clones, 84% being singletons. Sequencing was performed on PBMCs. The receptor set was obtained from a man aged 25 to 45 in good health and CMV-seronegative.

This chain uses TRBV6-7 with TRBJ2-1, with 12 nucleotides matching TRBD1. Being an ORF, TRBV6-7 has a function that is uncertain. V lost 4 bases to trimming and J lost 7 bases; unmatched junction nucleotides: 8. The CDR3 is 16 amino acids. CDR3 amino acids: CASSCPGTGGCNEQFF. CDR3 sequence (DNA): TGTGCCAGCAGTTGCCCCGGGACAGGGGGCTGTAATGAGCAGTTCTTC.

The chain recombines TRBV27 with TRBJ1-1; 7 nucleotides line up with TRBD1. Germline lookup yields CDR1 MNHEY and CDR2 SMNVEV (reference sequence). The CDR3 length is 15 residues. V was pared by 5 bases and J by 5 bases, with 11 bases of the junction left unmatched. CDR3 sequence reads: CASSQDRAPGTEAFF. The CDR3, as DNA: TGTGCCAGCAGTCAAGACAGGGCCCCCGGTACTGAAGCTTTCTTT.

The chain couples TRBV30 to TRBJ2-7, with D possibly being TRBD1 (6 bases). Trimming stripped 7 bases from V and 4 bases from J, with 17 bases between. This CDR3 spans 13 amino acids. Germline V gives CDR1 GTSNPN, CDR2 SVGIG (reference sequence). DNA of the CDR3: TGTGCCTCCACAGGGCTAGATGGGTACGAGCAGTACTTC. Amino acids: CASTGLDGYEQYF.

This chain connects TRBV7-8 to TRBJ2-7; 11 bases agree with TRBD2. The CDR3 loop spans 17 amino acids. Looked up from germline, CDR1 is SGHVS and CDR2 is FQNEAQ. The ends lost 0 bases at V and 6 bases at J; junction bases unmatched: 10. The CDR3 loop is CASSLAGGALAGAEQYF. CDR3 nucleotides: TGTGCCAGCAGCTTAGCGGGCGGGGCACTAGCGGGAGCCGAGCAGTACTTC.